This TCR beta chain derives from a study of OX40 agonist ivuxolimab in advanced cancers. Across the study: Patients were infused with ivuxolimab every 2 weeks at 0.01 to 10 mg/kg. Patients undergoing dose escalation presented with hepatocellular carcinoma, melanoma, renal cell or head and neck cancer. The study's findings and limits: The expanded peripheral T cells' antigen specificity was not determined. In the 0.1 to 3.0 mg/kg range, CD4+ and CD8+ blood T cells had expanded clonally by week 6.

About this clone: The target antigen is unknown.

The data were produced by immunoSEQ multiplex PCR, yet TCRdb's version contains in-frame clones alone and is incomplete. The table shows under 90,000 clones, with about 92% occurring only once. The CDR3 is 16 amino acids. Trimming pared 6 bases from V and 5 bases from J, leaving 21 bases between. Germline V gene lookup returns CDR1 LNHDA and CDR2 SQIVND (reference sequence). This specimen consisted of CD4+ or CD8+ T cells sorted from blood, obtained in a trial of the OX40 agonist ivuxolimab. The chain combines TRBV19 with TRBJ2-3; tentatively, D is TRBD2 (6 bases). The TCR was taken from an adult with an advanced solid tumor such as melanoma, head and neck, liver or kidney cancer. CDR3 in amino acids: CASSLSPGARGDTQYF. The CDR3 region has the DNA TGTGCCAGTAGCCTATCCCCGGGAGCTAGGGGAGATACGCAGTATTTT.